These 7 T cell receptor beta chains originate from one sample sequenced in a study of blood T cell repertoires in COVID-19. Sequencing was performed with immunoSEQ multiplex PCR; in TCRdb, only in-frame clones are kept and a portion is missing. In the table there are 150,000 to 200,000 clones, about 88% of which are singletons. Specimen: peripheral blood. The receptors were gathered from a woman of 80 years or more in a cohort sampled during active or convalescent COVID-19.

The chain joins TRBV6-1 to TRBJ2-4; TRBD1 aligns across 12 bases. The CDR3 consists of 14 residues. Germline trimming cut 3 bases from V and 8 bases from J; bases unmatched to any gene: 2. CDR1 is MNHNS and CDR2 is SASEGT in the germline V gene. Here the CDR3 DNA reads TGTGCCAGCAGTGATGGGGACAGGGGGCACATTCAGTACTTC. It is translated as CASSDGDRGHIQYF.

V usage is TRBV5-5 and J usage is TRBJ1-3; possible D gene TRBD1, 6 bases. The CDR3 spans 17 residues. Germline CDR1 reads SGHKS; CDR2 reads YYEKEE (reference sequence). With 3 bases removed from V and 5 bases from J, the gap between germline ends came to 21 bases. In DNA form, the CDR3 reads TGTGCCAGCAGCTCCCACCCGACAGGCAATGCCAGAAACACCATATATTTT. Encoded protein: CASSSHPTGNARNTIYF.

This clone was seen a few times. The V gene is TRBV14, the J gene TRBJ1-2; D remains ambiguous. Germline CDR1 is SGHDN and CDR2 is FVKESK. Between the trimmed V and J ends, which lost 3 bases and 4 bases, there was a span of 9 bases. The CDR3 covers 13 residues. The CDR3, as DNA: TGTGCCAGCAGCCACCAAGGACTCTATGGCTACACCTTC. This translates into CASSHQGLYGYTF.

The rearrangement uses TRBV7-2 and TRBJ1-5; D ambiguous. The V end was cut by 5 bases, the J end by 1 base, with 12 bases between. Germline CDR1 reads SGHTA; CDR2 reads FQGNSA. This CDR3 has 15 amino acids. CDR3 region: CASSLMGGSNQPQHF. As DNA, the CDR3 is TGTGCCAGCAGCCTTATGGGAGGGAGCAATCAGCCCCAGCATTTT.

V usage is TRBV28 and J usage is TRBJ2-1; the D gene is possibly TRBD2 (7 bases). The length of the CDR3 is 16 residues. Trimming removed 7 bases from V and 0 bases from J, with 16 bases in between. Germline V lookup: CDR1 MDHEN, CDR2 SYDVKM. In DNA form, the CDR3 reads TGTGCCAGCAAGGGGGTCACGGGGGGCTCCTACAATGAGCAGTTCTTC. Encoded protein: CASKGVTGGSYNEQFF.

The genes are TRBV5-6 and TRBJ2-5; D possibly corresponds to TRBD2 (5 bases). CDR3 length: 14 amino acids. The V gene lost 7 bases and the J gene lost 3 bases, with 16 bases spanning the gap. CDR1 SGHDT and CDR2 YYEEEE come from the germline V gene. The CDR3 DNA sequence: TGTGCCAGCTGCCGACGGGGAGTAGAAGAGACCCAGTACTTC. Its translation is CASCRRGVEETQYF.

J is TRBJ2-2 and V is TRBV7-2, with 7 bases aligning to TRBD2. The CDR3 runs to 17 residues. The germline CDR1 and CDR2 sequences are SGHTA and FQGNSA. Trimming cost V 4 bases and J 4 bases; bases outside gene matches: 12. CDR3 sequence: CASSSSEGRGFTGELFF. Written as DNA, the CDR3 is TGTGCCAGCAGCTCGTCCGAGGGGCGGGGGTTCACCGGGGAGCTGTTTTTT.